The next 22 T cell receptor beta chains were all read from a single sample in a study of shared clonotypes between healthy human individuals. TCRdb's copy holds only in-frame clones and misses some; the assay was immunoSEQ multiplex PCR. The data hold some 2,500,000 clones, with 80% to 95% observed a single time. Sequenced input: naive CD4+ T cells from PBMCs. Subset noted: CD45RA+ positively selected. These receptors all come from a man aged 18 to 29 in good health. Some clones in this sample may be carry-over from other donors' samples.

The chain recombines TRBV28 with TRBJ1-1, with D maybe TRBD1 (6 bases). Germline CDR1 MDHEN, CDR2 SYDVKM. The length of the CDR3 is 14 residues. V gave up 6 bases and J gave up 3 bases, with 14 bases separating them. CDR3 amino acids: CASRGGMGYTEAFF. The CDR3 nucleotides read TGTGCCAGCAGGGGGGGCATGGGGTACACTGAAGCTTTCTTT. Combining the CDR3 with reference TRBV28 and TRBJ1-1 gives the whole variable domain DVKVTQSSRYLVKRTGEKVFLECVQDMDHENMFWYRQDPGLGLRLIYFSYDVKMKEKGDIPEGYSVSREKKERFSLILESASTNQTSMYLCASRGGMGYTEAFFGQGTRLTVV.

The V and J genes are TRBV14 and TRBJ2-4; D may be TRBD1 (5 bases). Trimming shortened V by 0 bases and J by 9 bases, and 12 bases separated the two germline ends. The CDR3 loop spans 14 amino acids. Germline CDR1 reads SGHDN; CDR2 reads FVKESK. The CDR3 region has the DNA TGTGCCAGCAGCCAAGATTGGCAGGGTGTCATTCAGTACTTC. Amino acid sequence: CASSQDWQGVIQYF.

The CDR3 here is CASSQYRDEDTEAFF. The CDR3 bases are TGTGCCAGCAGTCAATACAGGGATGAGGACACTGAAGCTTTCTTT. The rearrangement uses TRBV27 and TRBJ1-1; a weak D match, TRBD1 (6 bases). Germline-derived CDR1 and CDR2 are MNHEY and SMNVEV (reference sequence). CDR3 length: 15 residues. Between the trimmed V and J ends, which lost 5 bases and 3 bases, there was a span of 16 bases.

Notes on this clone: The same CDR3 also results from other DNA sequences found in this sample. J is TRBJ1-5 and V is TRBV2; no firm D call. The CDR3 spans 13 residues. Germline loops: CDR1 SNHLY, CDR2 FYNNEI. Trimming pared 4 bases from V and 3 bases from J, leaving 7 bases between. The CDR3: CASSGDLNQPQHF. Here the CDR3 DNA reads TGTGCCAGCAGTGGGGATCTCAATCAGCCCCAGCATTTT.

J is TRBJ1-5 and V is TRBV9; D is unclear. With 4 bases removed from V and 0 bases from J, the gap between germline ends came to 11 bases. This CDR3 region has 15 residues. Looked up from germline, CDR1 is SGDLS and CDR2 is YYNGEE. The chain's CDR3 is CASSISGFSNQPQHF. Written as DNA, the CDR3 is TGTGCCAGCAGCATAAGCGGTTTTAGCAATCAGCCCCAGCATTTT.

The chain is built from TRBV5-4 and TRBJ2-5; tentatively, D is TRBD1 (5 bases). The germline V and J ends were trimmed by 4 bases and 1 base, with 14 bases remaining between them. This CDR3 contains 15 residues. CDR1 and CDR2 from the germline V gene are SGHNT and YYREEE (reference sequence). DNA of the CDR3: TGTGCCAGCAGCCAAGATTTACAGGCCCAAGAGACCCAGTACTTC. It translates to CASSQDLQAQETQYF.

The gene calls are TRBV29-1 and TRBJ2-7; TRBD2 agrees at 7 bases. Germline CDR1 is SQVTM and CDR2 is ANQGSEA. The CDR3 spans 14 residues. After removal of 3 bases from V and 3 bases from J, the junction contained 8 bases not matched to a gene. The CDR3 protein is CSVDVDGRDYEQYF. CDR3 bases: TGCAGCGTTGATGTAGATGGGAGGGACTACGAGCAGTACTTC.

This clone appeared a single time. V and J are TRBV28 and TRBJ1-3; 7 bases fit TRBD1. The CDR3 is 16 residues long. CDR1 and CDR2 (germline): MDHEN, SYDVKM. Trimming removed 2 bases from V and 4 bases from J; junction bases left unmatched: 8. The CDR3, as DNA: TGTGCCAGCAGTTTACGCCCGGGACAGAAGGGAAACACCATATATTTT. Its translation is CASSLRPGQKGNTIYF.

This chain links TRBV28 with TRBJ2-1; a weak D match, TRBD1 (6 bases). Per the germline V gene, CDR1 is MDHEN and CDR2 is SYDVKM. This CDR3 has 15 residues. V was pared by 7 bases and J by 6 bases, with 19 bases between. The CDR3 reads CASNRADVGINEQFF. In DNA, the CDR3 is TGTGCCAGCAACAGGGCGGACGTTGGAATCAATGAGCAGTTCTTC.

V gene TRBV10-3 combines with J gene TRBJ2-7; TRBD1 agrees at 8 bases. The CDR3 loop spans 15 amino acids. With V trimmed by 0 bases and J by 3 bases, 4 bases remained unmatched. The germline V gene encodes CDR1 ENHRY and CDR2 SYGVKD. The CDR3 reads CAISESGQDHYEQYF. As DNA, the CDR3 is TGTGCCATCAGTGAGTCGGGACAGGACCACTACGAGCAGTACTTC.

This chain links TRBV18 with TRBJ2-1, with D possibly being TRBD1 (6 bases). The CDR3 is 16 residues long. The germline gives CDR1 KGHSH, CDR2 LQKENI. Trimming took 2 bases from V and 7 from J, leaving 18 bases between them. For the CDR3, the DNA is TGTGCCAGCTCACCAGAGGGGGTTATTATGAGGAATGAGCAGTTCTTC. It translates to CASSPEGVIMRNEQFF.

This clone came up once. V and J are TRBV21-1 and TRBJ2-1; the table's D call TRBD2 went unverified against the DNA. TRBV21-1 is annotated as a pseudogene. The CDR3 is 13 residues long. CDR3 coding DNA: TGTGCCAGCAGCAAGGGCGGGAACAATGAGCAGTTCTTC. It specifies CASSKGGNNEQFF.

This clone was detected only once. J is TRBJ2-5 and V is TRBV5-1, with TRBD1 matching 9 bases. Germline loops: CDR1 SGHRS, CDR2 YFSETQ. This CDR3 contains 17 residues. Losses at the gene ends were 5 bases for V and 5 bases for J; bases not matched to a gene: 16. In DNA, the CDR3 is TGCGCCAGCAGTCCAAGCCCGGGACAGGGTTCCGGGGAGACCCAGTACTTC. As protein: CASSPSPGQGSGETQYF.

With respect to this clone: The same CDR3 arises from other DNA sequences in this sample as well. The chain links TRBV6-5 to TRBJ1-2; no definite D call. The CDR3 is 11 amino acids. V lost 3 bases, J lost 8 bases, and 7 bases lay in between. The germline V gene has CDR1 MNHEY and CDR2 SVGAGI. CDR3 coding DNA: TGTGCCAGCAGTTATCTCGAGGGCTACACCTTC. Encoded protein: CASSYLEGYTF.

The chain is built from TRBV27 and TRBJ2-5, with TRBD1 matching 7 bases. Germline V gives CDR1 MNHEY, CDR2 SMNVEV (reference sequence). This CDR3 contains 15 residues. V shed 3 bases and J 2 bases; nucleotides not matched to a gene: 6. Here the CDR3 reads CASSFAGQVQETQYF. As DNA, the CDR3 is TGTGCCAGCAGTTTTGCTGGACAGGTACAAGAGACCCAGTACTTC.

Concerning this clone itself: At the DNA level, this CDR3 is encoded by other sequences in the same sample as well. The CDR3 is CASSYSGQGGNTIYF. The CDR3 DNA sequence: TGTGCCAGCAGTTACTCTGGACAGGGTGGAAACACCATATATTTT. The rearrangement joins TRBV6-5 to TRBJ1-3, with 8 bases aligning to TRBD1. Trimming took 0 bases from V and 3 from J; bases not matched to a gene: 1. The CDR3 loop spans 15 amino acids. Germline V lookup: CDR1 MNHEY, CDR2 SVGAGI.

V usage is TRBV28 and J usage is TRBJ1-6, with D uncertain. CDR1 and CDR2 from the germline V gene are MDHEN and SYDVKM. The CDR3 is 15 residues long. The ends were cut back, 5 bases at V and 0 bases at J, with 8 bases in the middle. The CDR3: CASSRTSSYNSPLHF. The CDR3 nucleotides are TGTGCCAGCAGTCGGACCAGCTCCTATAATTCACCCCTCCACTTT.

The rearrangement links TRBV28 to TRBJ2-7; no firm D call. CDR1 is MDHEN, CDR2 SYDVKM, per germline. This CDR3 has 13 residues. Trimming removed 3 bases at V and 2 bases at J, with 8 bases between. The CDR3 loop reads CASSLGYTYEQYF. The CDR3 DNA reads TGTGCCAGCAGTTTGGGCTATACCTACGAGCAGTACTTC.

The gene calls are TRBV7-6 and TRBJ2-2; 8 bases line up with TRBD1. Germline lookup yields CDR1 SGHVS and CDR2 FNYEAQ. The CDR3 covers 17 residues. V shed 0 bases, J shed 2 bases, and the junction held 5 bases outside the gene matches. Here the CDR3 DNA reads TGTGCCAGCAGCTTAGCCCTCGACAGGGGAAACACCGGGGAGCTGTTTTTT. The encoded protein is CASSLALDRGNTGELFF.

The rearrangement links TRBV11-1 to TRBJ2-5; tentatively, D is TRBD2 (6 bases). With 2 bases removed from V and 11 bases from J, the gap between germline ends came to 18 bases. Per the germline V gene, CDR1 is SGHAT and CDR2 is FQDESV (reference sequence). This CDR3 spans 14 amino acids. The CDR3 bases are TGTGCCAGCAGCTTATATCGCGGGGTTTACCCGCAGTACTTC. It is translated as CASSLYRGVYPQYF.

The CDR3 coding sequence is TGTGCCAGCAGCTTACAGGGGTCCGAGCAGTACTTC. It yields the protein CASSLQGSEQYF. The rearrangement links TRBV7-2 to TRBJ2-7; weak D call: TRBD1 (6 bases). This CDR3 is built from 12 residues. The V gene lost 2 bases and the J gene lost 6 bases, with 8 bases spanning the gap. CDR1 and CDR2 (germline): SGHTA, FQGNSA.

Regarding this clone: The sample has other DNA sequences that encode this CDR3 too. The chain carries TRBV18 and TRBJ1-4, with TRBD1 identical over 7 bases. The junction had 5 bases not matched to a gene; V was cut back by 2 bases and J by 5 bases. The length of the CDR3 is 15 residues. Germline lookup yields CDR1 KGHSH and CDR2 LQKENI. The CDR3 here is CASSPGGQRNEKLFF. As DNA, the CDR3 is TGTGCCAGCTCACCAGGGGGACAGAGAAATGAAAAACTGTTTTTT.